This TCR beta chain appears in the sequencing data of a study of cytomegalovirus exposure and HLA in healthy donors. The CDR3 sequence is 13 residues long. Germline V CDR1 and CDR2: SGHTA, FQGNSA. V dropped 5 bases and J dropped 10 bases, with 12 bases sitting between them. The PCR used 60 Vbeta and 13 Jbeta primers. Using immunoSEQ multiplex PCR, the repertoire was profiled, and TCRdb retains in-frame clones only, with some absent. The table lists roughly 200,000 clones, around three quarters of them singletons. This clone was found once. Sequencing was carried out using PBMCs. The chain uses TRBV7-2 and TRBJ1-6, with a weak D call TRBD1 (5 bases). The clonotype originates from a woman younger than 45 in good health and CMV-seropositive. The CDR3: CASSATGISPLHF. Written as DNA, the CDR3 is TGTGCCAGCAGCGCCACAGGTATCTCACCCCTCCACTTT.